This T cell receptor beta chain was sequenced during a study of blood T cells in healthy people across ages (dated by TCRdb to between 2015 and 2016). With respect to the entire study: Template switching captured roughly one uniquely barcoded TCR beta cDNA molecule per two T cells in model experiments. To track age-related changes in TCR beta repertoire diversity, the study relied on deep sequencing normalized with unique cDNA molecular identifiers. Donors were grouped into four age groups: young (average 16 years), middle-aged (approximately 41), aged (around 66) and long-lived (approximately 82). For two donors (one aged 18 to 29 and one aged 80 or older), the study analyzed two additional independent replicas of 1 million unique cDNA reads from the same blood draw.

V drops 1 base and J drops 7 bases, leaving 11 bases in between. The CDR3 sequence holds 14 residues, the cysteine and phenylalanine included. Only CDR3 DNA is held: 42 bases, read in frame from base 1. Looking up the germline V gene (reference sequence) yields CDR1 LGHDT and CDR2 YNNKEL. Systemically healthy Caucasian individuals from Russia, 35 to 40 in total and aged roughly 6 to 95 years, were included as donors. Each donor gave about 9.8 milliliters of peripheral blood, drawn into EDTA-treated Vacutainer tubes. PBMCs were isolated by Ficoll-Paque density-gradient centrifugation, with at least 6 million obtained per sample. Total RNA, at least 5 micrograms per sample, was extracted from PBMCs with Trizol reagent. The percentages of naive CD45RAhigh/CD27high T cells were determined by flow cytometry on a PBMC aliquot from every donor. Libraries came from 5' RACE. TCRdb records Illumina HiSeq 2500 as the sequencer. A second PCR of 7 to 11 cycles was performed with a sample-barcoded 5' primer and a J-beta primer mix. A template-switch 5' adaptor carrying 12 random nucleotides introduced a unique molecular identifier onto each TCR beta cDNA molecule. Each sample yielded at least 2.5 million CDR3-containing paired-end reads. All of the RNA was converted into first-strand cDNA using the Mint cDNA synthesis kit, with a TRBC-specific oligonucleotide serving as the primer. All cDNA was treated with uracil-DNA glycosylase and then went through a first 18-cycle PCR with the universal primers M1SS and BC2_uni_R. The source study handled its data this way. For normalization, 1 million high-quality reads were randomly selected from each sample, with every read carrying a distinct molecular identifier. Reads sharing molecular identifiers were discarded rather than binned into consensus sequences. MiTCR, set to a Q25 quality threshold and the strictest error-elimination algorithm, was used for CDR3 identification, clonotype clustering and error correction. A nonparametric unseen species model with Euler transformation was used to estimate a lower bound on total TCR beta diversity. In-frame beta chains were kept once TCRdb had trimmed the public reads at Q25 with fastp and called clones with MiXCR. Rows matching on CDR3 protein sequence are summarized as one entry with the most common DNA and genes. These V and J calls are TCRdb output, not the study's own analysis. Counted in this sample were around 820,000 distinct CDR3 sequences; more than 20% of them appeared once. Roughly 3.5% of the sample lies in the top ten.

General study outcomes and caveats: Because donor CMV infection status was unknown, age-related changes in expanded clonotypes were potentially confounded. There was a strong correlation between observed TCR beta diversity and the percentage of naive T cells measured by flow cytometry. Estimates of total diversity based on one million sequenced T cells were considered lower bounds and underestimates. As age increased, observed TCR beta diversity per million T cells dropped in a roughly linear way, and a significant reduction was already evident by age 40. Compared with the aged group, more naive CD4+ T cells, fewer expanded clones and increased TCR diversity were shown by the long-lived group, suggesting age selection. Because profiling used bulk unsorted PBMCs, naive and antigen-experienced compartments could not be compared conclusively.

In its sample, this clonotype was seen a few times. This clone's antigen is unknown. No much larger clone is present one base from it, and per-base qualities are unavailable. This same sample was also taken into another study, of T cells of mothers and their children. The second study reports: Nine systemically healthy Caucasian individuals served as donors, namely three mothers together with their six children. cDNA synthesis consumed the entire amount of extracted RNA, loaded at approximately 1.5 ug RNA in each 15 ul reaction. Sample barcodes and 2-4 random nucleotides were added via the M1S primer in the second PCR. Over 8 million TCR beta CDR3 reads were obtained for each mother, and approximately 3 million reads were obtained for each child. TCR recombination output is similarly shaped by thymic selection in related and unrelated pairs, with a minor effect exerted by inherited differences. Normalized repertoire overlap in related mother-child pairs was always slightly higher than in unrelated mother-child pairs, but the difference was never significant. No persistent microchimeric T cell clones were found, with a detection sensitivity of 80 to 100 clones per million clonotypes. In the study, deep NGS was used to compare the TCR beta repertoires of mothers and children, and features distinguishing related mother-child pairs from unrelated individuals were sought. The mean age was around 40 +/- 4 years for the mothers and about 12 +/- 4 years for the children. Libraries were sequenced on Illumina HiSeq 2000 with 100+100 nt paired-end reads after adapter ligation with NEBNext reagents. To avoid cross-contamination, the mother libraries and the child libraries were prepared a month apart and sequenced in separate runs. Each donor had between about 500,000 and 2,100,000 distinct TCR beta clonotypes identified. Naive TCR beta clonotypes were estimated from low-frequency clonotypes matched to each donor's FACS-determined naive share, without sorting.

The sample consisted of blood. Recombination connected TRBV3-1 to TRBJ2-1; the D region possibly corresponds to TRBD2 (5 bases align). The sequence came from a boy under 18 in good health. The CDR3: CASSQVIRGNEQFF. The DNA is TGTGCCAGCAGCCAAGTTATTCGGGGTAATGAGCAGTTCTTC.